The next 8 T cell receptor beta chains were all read from a single sample in a study of blood T cells in healthy people across ages. Combining a sample-barcoded 5' primer with a J-beta primer mix, a second PCR ran for roughly 7 to 12 cycles. TCRdb reprocessed the 5' RACE reads with MiXCR, giving one entry per CDR3 protein. The data show about 1 million distinct CDR3 sequences, about 23% seen once. These data were also filed under a second study, of T cells of mothers and their children.

The sequencing input was blood. These receptors came from a girl aged 2-10 years in good health.

The CDR3 nucleotides read TGTGCCAGCACCACCCACAGACTAGCGGGACCTTGGGATGAGCAGTTCTTC. Its protein product is CASTTHRLAGPWDEQFF. The V gene is TRBV11-2, the J gene TRBJ2-5, with 11 bases that match TRBD2. The DNA end is a closer match to TRBJ2-1, so the J assignment may be wrong. Germline values: CDR1 SGHAT, CDR2 FQNNGV. The CDR3 spans 17 residues.

This chain uses TRBV25-1 with TRBJ2-5; D uncertain. This CDR3 is built from 14 residues. Trimming cost V 4 bases and J 1 base, with 10 bases left between them. Germline CDR1 and CDR2: MGHDK and SYGVNS. CDR3 coding DNA: TGTGCCAGCAGTGGACAAAATTTCCAAGAGACCCAGTACTTC. It translates to CASSGQNFQETQYF.

The V gene is TRBV7-8, the J gene TRBJ2-3; TRBD2 matches at 7 bases. Trimming took 7 bases from V and 0 from J; bases not matched to a gene: 13. CDR3 length equals 17 residues. Looked up from germline, CDR1 is SGHVS and CDR2 is FQNEAQ. CDR3 DNA: TGTGCCAGCACCTCAAGAAAGCGGACTAGTAGCACAGATACGCAGTATTTT. It codes for CASTSRKRTSSTDTQYF.

The gene calls are TRBV20-1 and TRBJ2-3, with 7 positions matching TRBD1. Germline CDR1 is DFQATT and CDR2 is SNEGSKA (reference sequence). Trimming at V came to 6 bases and at J to 2 bases, leaving 14 bases not matched to a gene. CDR3 length equals 16 residues. The DNA of the CDR3 is TGCAGTGCGGCACCGGGACAGCAAAACCCCACAGATACGCAGTATTTT. This codes for CSAAPGQQNPTDTQYF.

The chain recombines TRBV2 with TRBJ2-5; 11 nucleotides agree with TRBD1. TRBJ2-7 explains the end of the DNA better; the J call may be wrong. The CDR3 contains 16 residues. Looked up from germline, CDR1 is SNHLY and CDR2 is FYNNEI. CDR3 amino acids: CASREGEGQGAYEQYF. The CDR3 DNA reads TGTGCCAGCAGAGAGGGTGAGGGACAGGGGGCCTACGAGCAGTACTTC.

This clonotype has only a few counts. The chain links TRBV27 to TRBJ2-1, with D uncertain. This CDR3 is built from 14 residues. The V and J ends lost 0 bases and 10 bases respectively, with 13 bases between them. The germline gives CDR1 MNHEY, CDR2 SMNVEV (reference sequence). DNA of the CDR3: TGTGCCAGCAGTTTATCGTGGGGTGGGCTAGAGCAGTTCTTC. As protein: CASSLSWGGLEQFF.

This clonotype turned up a few times. This chain uses TRBV12-3 or TRBV12-4 with TRBJ2-1; D not certain. V lost 6 bases and J lost 10, with 13 bases in between. The CDR3 runs to 12 residues. CDR3 in amino acids: CASSLQISEQFF. Here the CDR3 DNA reads TGTGCCAGCAGCCTTCAAATCTCCGAGCAGTTCTTC.

The chain uses TRBV2 and TRBJ2-3; D uncertain. Germline assignment: CDR1 SNHLY and CDR2 FYNNEI. The V end lost 1 base, the J end lost 5 bases, and 7 bases lay between the germline ends. The CDR3 has 13 amino acids. Here the CDR3 reads CASSEGLVDTQYF. The CDR3 region has the DNA TGTGCCAGCAGTGAAGGATTAGTAGATACGCAGTATTTT.